The TCR beta chain under discussion was sequenced for a study of human T cells and chemical hapten exposure. Points from the study as a whole: Patch test score showed a positive correlation with PT1 expanded TCR counts.

Time point noted: patch test 3, about 24 weeks after DPC sensitization. Treatment defined: therapeutic diphenylcyclopropenone sensitization with weekly scalp DPC. This CDR3 region has 16 residues. The germline CDR1 and CDR2 sequences are SGHTA and FQGNSA. V shed 4 bases, J shed 4 bases, and the junction held 9 bases outside the gene matches. This clonotype was counted a few times. The antigen is unknown. Authors' data handling: Sampled TCR counts reached a median of roughly 90,000 per sample, with values ranging from roughly 20,000 to 750,000. One entry per CDR3 protein results from TCRdb running MiXCR on the RACE reads. In this record, the V and J calls reflect TCRdb's handling and not the investigators' own analysis. The data contain under 130,000 distinct CDR3 sequences, less than 35% of them singletons.

This sequence was found in a middle-aged man with alopecia areata. Some clones in this sample may be carry-over from other donors' samples. The gene calls are TRBV7-2 and TRBJ2-3, with 9 bases identical to TRBD2. Sequenced material: whole blood, taken in connection with sensitization to the hapten diphenylcyclopropenone (DPC). This CDR3 reads CASSSPGLALPDTQYF. The CDR3 bases are TGTGCCAGCAGCTCACCGGGACTAGCATTACCAGATACGCAGTATTTT.